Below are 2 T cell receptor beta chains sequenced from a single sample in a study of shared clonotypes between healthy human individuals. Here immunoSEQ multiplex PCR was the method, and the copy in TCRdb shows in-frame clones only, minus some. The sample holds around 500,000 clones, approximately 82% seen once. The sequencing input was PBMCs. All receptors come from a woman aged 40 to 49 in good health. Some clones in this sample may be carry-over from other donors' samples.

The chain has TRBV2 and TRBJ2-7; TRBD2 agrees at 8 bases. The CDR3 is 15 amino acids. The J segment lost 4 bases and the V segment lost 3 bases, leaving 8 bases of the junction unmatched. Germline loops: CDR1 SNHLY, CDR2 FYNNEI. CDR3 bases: TGTGCCAGCAGTGATGCAGCGGGACTAGGGTACGAGCAGTACTTC. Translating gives CASSDAAGLGYEQYF.

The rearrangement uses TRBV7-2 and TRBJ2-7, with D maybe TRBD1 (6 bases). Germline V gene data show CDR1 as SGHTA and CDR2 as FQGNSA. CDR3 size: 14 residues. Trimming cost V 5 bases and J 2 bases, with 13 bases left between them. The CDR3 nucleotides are TGTGCCAGCAGCCCACAGGGTTTAACCTACGAGCAGTACTTC. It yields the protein CASSPQGLTYEQYF.